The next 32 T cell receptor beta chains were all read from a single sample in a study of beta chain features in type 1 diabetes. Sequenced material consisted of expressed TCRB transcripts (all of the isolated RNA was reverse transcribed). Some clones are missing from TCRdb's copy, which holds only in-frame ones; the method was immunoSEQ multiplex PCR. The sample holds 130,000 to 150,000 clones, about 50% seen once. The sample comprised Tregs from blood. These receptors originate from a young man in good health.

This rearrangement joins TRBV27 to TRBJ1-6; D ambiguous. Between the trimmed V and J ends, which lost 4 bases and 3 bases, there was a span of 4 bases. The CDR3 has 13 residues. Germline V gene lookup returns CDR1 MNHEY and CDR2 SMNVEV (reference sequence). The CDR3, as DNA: TGTGCCAGCAGTTACTTCTATAATTCACCCCTCCACTTT. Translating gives CASSYFYNSPLHF.

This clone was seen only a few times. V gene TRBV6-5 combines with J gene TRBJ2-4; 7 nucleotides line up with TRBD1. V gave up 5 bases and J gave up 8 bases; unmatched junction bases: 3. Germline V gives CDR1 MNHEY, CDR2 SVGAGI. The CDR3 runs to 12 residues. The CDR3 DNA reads TGTGCCAGCAGTAGACAGGGAGACATTCAGTACTTC. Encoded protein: CASSRQGDIQYF.

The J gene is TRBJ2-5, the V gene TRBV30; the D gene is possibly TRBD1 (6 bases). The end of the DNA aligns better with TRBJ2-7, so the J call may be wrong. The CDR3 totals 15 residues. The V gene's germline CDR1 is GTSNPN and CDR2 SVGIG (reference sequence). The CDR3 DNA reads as TGTGCCTGGAGTGTACAGGGCGTGAGCTCCTACGAGCAGTACTTC. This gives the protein CAWSVQGVSSYEQYF.

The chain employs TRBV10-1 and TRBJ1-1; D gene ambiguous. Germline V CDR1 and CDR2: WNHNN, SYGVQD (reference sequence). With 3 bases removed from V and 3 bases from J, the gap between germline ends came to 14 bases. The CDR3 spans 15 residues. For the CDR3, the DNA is TGCGCCAGCAGTGACGGAGAGAGGGCAGACACTGAAGCTTTCTTT. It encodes CASSDGERADTEAFF.

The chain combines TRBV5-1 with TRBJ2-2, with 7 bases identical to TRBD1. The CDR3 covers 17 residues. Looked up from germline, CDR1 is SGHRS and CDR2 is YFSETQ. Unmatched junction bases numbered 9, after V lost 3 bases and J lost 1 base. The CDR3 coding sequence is TGCGCCAGCAGCTATCAGGGGGTCCTAGGGAACACCGGGGAGCTGTTTTTT. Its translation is CASSYQGVLGNTGELFF. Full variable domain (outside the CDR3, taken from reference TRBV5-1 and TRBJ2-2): KAGVTQTPRYLIKTRGQQVTLSCSPISGHRSVSWYQQTPGQGLQFLFEYFSETQRNKGNFPGRFSGRQFSNSRSEMNVSTLELGDSALYLCASSYQGVLGNTGELFFGEGSRLTVL.

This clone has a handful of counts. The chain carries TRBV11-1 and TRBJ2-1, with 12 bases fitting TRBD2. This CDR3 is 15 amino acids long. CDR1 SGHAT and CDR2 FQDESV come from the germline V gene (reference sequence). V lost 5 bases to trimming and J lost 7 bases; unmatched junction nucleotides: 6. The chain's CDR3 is CASSPGLAGINEQFF. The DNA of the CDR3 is TGTGCCAGCAGCCCCGGACTAGCGGGGATTAATGAGCAGTTCTTC.

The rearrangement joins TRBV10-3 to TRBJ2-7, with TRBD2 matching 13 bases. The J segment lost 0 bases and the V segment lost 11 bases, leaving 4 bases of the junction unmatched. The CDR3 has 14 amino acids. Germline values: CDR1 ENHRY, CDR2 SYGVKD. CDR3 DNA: TGTGCCTCGCGGACTAGCGGGAGCTCCTACGAGCAGTACTTC. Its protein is CASRTSGSSYEQYF.

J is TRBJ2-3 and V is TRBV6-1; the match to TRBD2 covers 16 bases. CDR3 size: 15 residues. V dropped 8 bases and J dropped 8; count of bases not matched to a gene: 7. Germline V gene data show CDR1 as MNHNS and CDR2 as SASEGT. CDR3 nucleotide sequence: TGTGCCAGCTCCGGGACTAGCGGGGGGGTGGGTACGCAGTATTTT. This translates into CASSGTSGGVGTQYF.

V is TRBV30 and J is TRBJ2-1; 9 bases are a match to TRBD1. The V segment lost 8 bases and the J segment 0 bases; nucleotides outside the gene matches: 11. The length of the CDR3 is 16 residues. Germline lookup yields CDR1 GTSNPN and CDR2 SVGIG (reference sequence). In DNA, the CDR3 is TGTGCCGGGGACAGGGAGGCCCCCCGCTCCTACAATGAGCAGTTCTTC. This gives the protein CAGDREAPRSYNEQFF.

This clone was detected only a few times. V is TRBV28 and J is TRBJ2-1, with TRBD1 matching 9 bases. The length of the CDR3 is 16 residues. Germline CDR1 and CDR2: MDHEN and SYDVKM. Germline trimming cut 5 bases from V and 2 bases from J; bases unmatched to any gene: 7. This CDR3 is CASSTGGLAAYNEQFF. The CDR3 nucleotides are TGTGCCAGCAGTACAGGGGGCTTGGCCGCCTACAATGAGCAGTTCTTC.

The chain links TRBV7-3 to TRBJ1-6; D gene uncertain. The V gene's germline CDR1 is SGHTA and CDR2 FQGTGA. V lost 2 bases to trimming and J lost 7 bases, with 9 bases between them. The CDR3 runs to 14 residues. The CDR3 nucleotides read TGTGCCAGCAGCTTACGCCAGAAGAATTCACCCCTCCACTTT. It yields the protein CASSLRQKNSPLHF.

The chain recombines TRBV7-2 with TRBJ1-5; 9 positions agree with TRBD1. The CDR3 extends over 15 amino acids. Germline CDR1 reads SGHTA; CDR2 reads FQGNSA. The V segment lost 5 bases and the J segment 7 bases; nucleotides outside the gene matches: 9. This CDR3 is CASSPRQGVGQPQHF. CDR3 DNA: TGTGCCAGCAGCCCCAGACAGGGGGTTGGCCAGCCCCAGCATTTT.

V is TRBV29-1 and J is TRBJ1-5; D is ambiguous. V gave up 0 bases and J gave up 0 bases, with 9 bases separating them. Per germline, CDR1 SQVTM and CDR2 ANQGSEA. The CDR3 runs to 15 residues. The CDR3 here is CSVEEVPDSNQPQHF. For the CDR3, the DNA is TGCAGCGTTGAAGAGGTGCCAGATAGCAATCAGCCCCAGCATTTT.

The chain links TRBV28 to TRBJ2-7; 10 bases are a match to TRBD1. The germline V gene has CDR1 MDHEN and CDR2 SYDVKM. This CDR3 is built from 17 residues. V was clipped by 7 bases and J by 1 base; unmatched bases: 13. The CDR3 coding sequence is TGTGCCAGCAATCCCGGACAGGGGGACCCTTTATCCTACGAGCAGTACTTC. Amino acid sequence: CASNPGQGDPLSYEQYF.

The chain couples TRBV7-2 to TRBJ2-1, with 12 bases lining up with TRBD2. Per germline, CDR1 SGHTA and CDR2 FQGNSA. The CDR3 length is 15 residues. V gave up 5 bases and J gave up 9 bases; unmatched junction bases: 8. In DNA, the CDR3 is TGTGCCAGCAGCCCGACTAGCGGGAGTGACGGTGAGCAGTTCTTC. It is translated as CASSPTSGSDGEQFF.

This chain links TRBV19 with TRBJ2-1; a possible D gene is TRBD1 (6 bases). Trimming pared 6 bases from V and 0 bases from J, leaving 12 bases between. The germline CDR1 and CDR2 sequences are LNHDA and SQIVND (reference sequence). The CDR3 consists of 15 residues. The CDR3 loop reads CASSLDRHSYNEQFF. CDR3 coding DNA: TGTGCCAGTAGCCTTGACAGGCACTCCTACAATGAGCAGTTCTTC.

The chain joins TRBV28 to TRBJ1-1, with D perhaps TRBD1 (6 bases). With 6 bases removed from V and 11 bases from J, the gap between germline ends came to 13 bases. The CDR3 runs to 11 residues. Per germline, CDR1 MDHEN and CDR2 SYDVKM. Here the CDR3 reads CASRRTGTAFF. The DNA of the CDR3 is TGTGCCAGCAGAAGAACAGGGACGGCTTTCTTT.

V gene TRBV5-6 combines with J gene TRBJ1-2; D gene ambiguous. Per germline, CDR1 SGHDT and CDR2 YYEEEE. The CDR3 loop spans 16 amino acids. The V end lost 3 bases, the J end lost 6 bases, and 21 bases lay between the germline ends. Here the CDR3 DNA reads TGTGCCAGCAGCTGGGTACGGACGGACTCGTCCAATGGCTACACCTTC. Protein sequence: CASSWVRTDSSNGYTF.

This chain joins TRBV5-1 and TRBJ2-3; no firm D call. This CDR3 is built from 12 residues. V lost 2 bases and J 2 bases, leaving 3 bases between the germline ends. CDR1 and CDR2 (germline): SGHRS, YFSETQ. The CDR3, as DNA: TGCGCCAGCAGCTTCTTCACAGATACGCAGTATTTT. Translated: CASSFFTDTQYF.

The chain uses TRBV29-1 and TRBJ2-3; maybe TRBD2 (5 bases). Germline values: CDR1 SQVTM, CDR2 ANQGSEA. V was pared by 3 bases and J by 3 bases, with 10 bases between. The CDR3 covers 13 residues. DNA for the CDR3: TGCAGCGTTGACCCGAGCGGAACAGATACGCAGTATTTT. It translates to CSVDPSGTDTQYF.

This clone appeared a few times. CDR3 nucleotide sequence: TGTGCCAGCAGCCCCCGTGCGGGCGATAGCTCCTACGAGCAGTACTTC. Its translation is CASSPRAGDSSYEQYF. The chain couples TRBV7-9 to TRBJ2-7, with TRBD2 as a possible D gene (5 bases). The CDR3 sequence is 16 residues long. V lost 5 bases and J lost 0, with 17 bases in between. Germline V CDR1 and CDR2: SEHNR, FQNEAQ (reference sequence).

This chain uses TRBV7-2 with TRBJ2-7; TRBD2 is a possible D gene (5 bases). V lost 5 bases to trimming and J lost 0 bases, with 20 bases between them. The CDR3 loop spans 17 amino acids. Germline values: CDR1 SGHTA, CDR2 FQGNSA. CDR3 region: CASSRGRFSGSSYEQYF. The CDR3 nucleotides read TGTGCCAGCAGCCGGGGTAGATTCTCGGGCAGCTCCTACGAGCAGTACTTC.

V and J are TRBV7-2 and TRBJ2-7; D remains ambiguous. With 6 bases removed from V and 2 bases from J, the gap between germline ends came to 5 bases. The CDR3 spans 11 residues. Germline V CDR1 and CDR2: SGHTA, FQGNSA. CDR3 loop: CASRRAYEQYF. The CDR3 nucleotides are TGTGCCAGCAGGCGCGCCTACGAGCAGTACTTC.

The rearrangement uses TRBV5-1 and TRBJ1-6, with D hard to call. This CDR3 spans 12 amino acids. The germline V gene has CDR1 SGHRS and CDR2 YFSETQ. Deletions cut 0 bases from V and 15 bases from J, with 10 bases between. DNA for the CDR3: TGCGCCAGCAGCTTGGTCGGGTCTGACCTCCACTTT. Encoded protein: CASSLVGSDLHF.

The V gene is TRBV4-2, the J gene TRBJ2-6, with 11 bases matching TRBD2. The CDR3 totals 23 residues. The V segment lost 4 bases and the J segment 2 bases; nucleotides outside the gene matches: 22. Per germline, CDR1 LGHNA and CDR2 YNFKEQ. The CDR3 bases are TGTGCCAGCAGCCCCGAGGGGCTCACAGGGTTTAGCGGGAGGGCCCCTGGGGCCAACGTCCTGACTTTC. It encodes CASSPEGLTGFSGRAPGANVLTF.

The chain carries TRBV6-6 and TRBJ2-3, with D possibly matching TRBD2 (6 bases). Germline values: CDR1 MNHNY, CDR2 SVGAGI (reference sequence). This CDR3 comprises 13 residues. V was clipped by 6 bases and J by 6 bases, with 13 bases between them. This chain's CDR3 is CASSPKRVDTQYF. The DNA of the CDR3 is TGTGCCAGCAGCCCGAAGCGGGTGGATACGCAGTATTTT.

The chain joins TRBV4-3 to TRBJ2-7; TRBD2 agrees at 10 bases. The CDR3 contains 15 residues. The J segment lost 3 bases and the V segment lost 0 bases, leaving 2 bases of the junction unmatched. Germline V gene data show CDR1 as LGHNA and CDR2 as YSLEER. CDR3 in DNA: TGCGCCAGCAGCCAAGATGTAGCGGGAGGCTACGAGCAGTACTTC. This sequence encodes CASSQDVAGGYEQYF.

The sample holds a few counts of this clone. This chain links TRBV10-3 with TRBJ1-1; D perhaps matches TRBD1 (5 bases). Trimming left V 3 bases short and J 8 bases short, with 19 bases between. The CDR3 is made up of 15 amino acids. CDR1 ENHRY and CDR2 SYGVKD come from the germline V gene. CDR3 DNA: TGTGCCATCAGTGACGCGGGGGGTGTCCTTAGGGAAGCTTTCTTT. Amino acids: CAISDAGGVLREAFF.

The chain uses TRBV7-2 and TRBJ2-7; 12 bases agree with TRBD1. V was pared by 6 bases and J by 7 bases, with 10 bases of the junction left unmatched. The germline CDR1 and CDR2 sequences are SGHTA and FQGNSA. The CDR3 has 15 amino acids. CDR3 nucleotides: TGTGCCAGCAGTCAAGGGGGGACAGGGGGCCGAGAGCAGTACTTC. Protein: CASSQGGTGGREQYF.

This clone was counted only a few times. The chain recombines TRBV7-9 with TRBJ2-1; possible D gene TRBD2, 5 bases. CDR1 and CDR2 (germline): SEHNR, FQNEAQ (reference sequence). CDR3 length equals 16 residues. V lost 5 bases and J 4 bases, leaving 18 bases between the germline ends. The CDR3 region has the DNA TGTGCCAGCAGCGCTCCCGGCCGGGGTGTTTACAATGAGCAGTTCTTC. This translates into CASSAPGRGVYNEQFF. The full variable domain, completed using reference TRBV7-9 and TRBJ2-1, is DTGVSQNPRHKITKRGQNVTFRCDPISEHNRLYWYRQTLGQGPEFLTYFQNEAQLEKSRLLSDRFSAERPKGSFSTLEIQRTEQGDSAMYLCASSAPGRGVYNEQFFGPGTRLTVL.

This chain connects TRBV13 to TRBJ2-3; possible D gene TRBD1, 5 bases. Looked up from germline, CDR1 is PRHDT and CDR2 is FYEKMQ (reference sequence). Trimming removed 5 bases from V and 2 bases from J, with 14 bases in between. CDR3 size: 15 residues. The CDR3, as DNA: TGTGCCAGCAGCATCCTCACAGGATTCACAGATACGCAGTATTTT. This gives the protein CASSILTGFTDTQYF.

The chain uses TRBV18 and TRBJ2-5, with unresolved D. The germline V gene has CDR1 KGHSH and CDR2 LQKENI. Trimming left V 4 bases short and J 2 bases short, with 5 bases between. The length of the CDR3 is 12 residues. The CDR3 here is CASSLRQETQYF. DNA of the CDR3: TGTGCCAGCTCACTCCGTCAAGAGACCCAGTACTTC.